What follows are 9 T cell receptor beta chains derived from one specimen sequenced in a study of OX40 agonist ivuxolimab in advanced cancers. Produced via immunoSEQ multiplex PCR; TCRdb's table is partial and in-frame only. The data hold around 110,000 clones, with over 75% observed a single time. The sample in question was CD4+ or CD8+ T cells sorted from blood, obtained in a trial of the OX40 agonist ivuxolimab. The source is an adult with an advanced solid tumor such as melanoma, head and neck, liver or kidney cancer.

This sequence joins TRBV7-3 and TRBJ2-2; 7 positions agree with TRBD1. Trimming at V came to 5 bases and at J to 2 bases, leaving 8 bases not matched to a gene. The CDR3 extends over 16 amino acids. Germline values: CDR1 SGHTA, CDR2 FQGTGA. The CDR3 bases are TGTGCCAGCAGCCCGCTAGGGACAGCCAACACCGGGGAGCTGTTTTTT. It translates to CASSPLGTANTGELFF.

Turning to this clone: At one boundary the junction diverges from the germline segment, which might be a read error. Other DNA sequences in this sample translate to the same CDR3. The chain has TRBV9 and TRBJ1-5; perhaps TRBD1 as D (5 bases). Germline V gene lookup returns CDR1 SGDLS and CDR2 YYNGEE. The CDR3 extends over 14 amino acids. The CDR3 DNA is TGTGCCAGCTGGGGACCTTTCAGCAATCAGCCTCAGCATTTT. As protein: CASWGPFSNQPQHF.

This chain joins TRBV9 and TRBJ1-3; TRBD1 agrees at 9 bases. Germline V gene lookup returns CDR1 SGDLS and CDR2 YYNGEE. The CDR3 extends over 16 amino acids. After removal of 0 bases from V and 2 bases from J, the junction contained 3 bases not matched to a gene. CDR3 amino acids: CASSVGGTGTGNTIYF. In DNA, the CDR3 is TGTGCCAGCAGCGTAGGAGGGACAGGGACTGGAAACACCATATATTTT.

The V call is TRBV6-5, the J call TRBJ2-7; perhaps TRBD2 as D (6 bases). Germline CDR1 reads MNHEY; CDR2 reads SVGAGI. Trimming removed 2 bases from V and 10 bases from J, with 9 bases in between. The CDR3 extends over 11 amino acids. The CDR3, as DNA: TGTGCCAGCAGTTACGGAGGGGATCAGTACTTC. Its translation: CASSYGGDQYF.

V and J are TRBV9 and TRBJ1-3, with D maybe TRBD1 (6 bases). CDR3 length equals 16 residues. Trimming cost V 2 bases and J 8 bases, with 20 bases left between them. Per germline, CDR1 SGDLS and CDR2 YYNGEE. CDR3 region: CASSVHGLGGADTIYF. DNA of the CDR3: TGTGCCAGCAGCGTTCACGGATTGGGGGGCGCGGACACCATATATTTT. The full variable domain, completed using reference TRBV9 and TRBJ1-3, is DSGVTQTPKHLITATGQRVTLRCSPRSGDLSVYWYQQSLDQGLQFLIQYYNGEERAKGNILERFSAQQFPDLHSELNLSSLELGDSALYFCASSVHGLGGADTIYFGEGSWLTVV.

In its sample, this clone was seen once. The chain couples TRBV5-5 to TRBJ1-2, with TRBD1 matching 11 bases. Germline lookup yields CDR1 SGHKS and CDR2 YYEKEE (reference sequence). The CDR3 length is 15 residues. V shed 4 bases, J shed 4 bases, and the junction held 6 bases outside the gene matches. The CDR3 protein is CASSMDRGRVYGYTF. The CDR3 DNA follows: TGTGCCAGCAGCATGGACAGGGGGCGCGTCTATGGCTACACCTTC.

The chain carries TRBV11-2 and TRBJ2-3; D perhaps matches TRBD2 (6 bases). CDR3 length: 16 amino acids. V was clipped by 2 bases and J by 0 bases, with 12 bases between them. The germline CDR1 and CDR2 sequences are SGHAT and FQNNGV. The CDR3 sequence: CASSLKVAASTDTQYF. CDR3 nucleotide sequence: TGTGCCAGCAGCTTAAAGGTAGCGGCTAGCACAGATACGCAGTATTTT.

The chain couples TRBV7-2 to TRBJ1-5; no clear D. The germline gives CDR1 SGHTA, CDR2 FQGNSA. The V gene lost 2 bases and the J gene lost 4 bases, with 9 bases spanning the gap. The CDR3 extends over 14 amino acids. CDR3 sequence (DNA): TGTGCCAGCAGCTTACTTCCTGAGAATCAGCCCCAGCATTTT. Amino acid sequence: CASSLLPENQPQHF.

The chain carries TRBV12-2 and TRBJ2-7; the D call in the table, TRBD1, was not verified against the DNA. TRBV12-2 has pseudogene status. The CDR3 is 16 amino acids. The CDR3 here is CASRLVDNRKNYEQYF. In DNA form, the CDR3 reads TGTGCAAGTCGCTTAGTGGATAACAGGAAGAACTACGAGCAGTACTTC.